The 7 T cell receptor beta chains listed next were all sequenced from one sample in a study of lymphopenia after photon versus proton radiotherapy. Libraries were prepared by immunoSEQ multiplex PCR; TCRdb keeps only in-frame clonotypes and omits some of them. The table lists around 70,000 clones, under 95% of them singletons. The sequencing here drew on peripheral blood, taken from a patient treated with photon-based radiotherapy. The receptors were gathered from a woman in her seventies with pancreatic cancer.

The table lists this clone with a count of one. The chain carries TRBV28 and TRBJ2-1; 9 nucleotides line up with TRBD1. The CDR3 spans 13 residues. With 5 bases clipped from V and 4 bases from J, the junction kept 0 bases outside the gene matches. Germline-derived CDR1 and CDR2 are MDHEN and SYDVKM. CDR3 in DNA: TGTGCCAGCAGTGGGACAGGGTACAATGAGCAGTTCTTC. Translating gives CASSGTGYNEQFF.

The chain carries TRBV9 and TRBJ2-2; D is unclear. The CDR3 is made up of 13 amino acids. Trimming took off 0 bases at V and 5 bases at J, with 5 bases between the two ends. Per the germline V gene, CDR1 is SGDLS and CDR2 is YYNGEE. The CDR3 here is CASSVVGTGELFF. The CDR3 DNA sequence: TGTGCCAGCAGCGTAGTTGGAACCGGGGAGCTGTTTTTT.

The gene calls are TRBV29-1 and TRBJ1-3, with a possible D match to TRBD1 (5 bases). V lost 4 bases, J lost 0 bases, and 7 bases lay in between. The CDR3 loop spans 13 amino acids. Germline V gives CDR1 SQVTM, CDR2 ANQGSEA. CDR3 amino acids: CSVGGISGNTIYF. The CDR3 DNA reads as TGCAGCGTTGGGGGGATCTCTGGAAACACCATATATTTT.

This clone was seen only once. The chain combines TRBV5-1 with TRBJ2-7; either TRBD1 or TRBD2 may fit D (5 bases each). In germline, CDR1 is SGHRS, CDR2 YFSETQ. The CDR3 has 17 amino acids. Trimming pared 0 bases from V and 4 bases from J, leaving 20 bases between. The CDR3: CASSLETTRGLGYEQYF. CDR3 DNA: TGCGCCAGCAGCTTGGAGACTACAAGGGGTCTCGGGTACGAGCAGTACTTC.

V is TRBV19 and J is TRBJ2-5, with 8 bases aligning to TRBD1. The CDR3 totals 13 residues. Germline V gene lookup returns CDR1 LNHDA and CDR2 SQIVND (reference sequence). The V gene end was trimmed by 5 bases and the J gene end by 5 bases; junction bases not matched to a gene: 4. The CDR3 coding sequence is TGTGCCAGTAGTCTGACAGGGGCCGAGACCCAGTACTTC. Residues: CASSLTGAETQYF.

The sample holds one count of this clone. The chain combines TRBV9 with TRBJ1-5, with unresolved D. The V end was cut by 3 bases, the J end by 7 bases, with 14 bases between. The CDR3 extends over 14 amino acids. Looked up from germline, CDR1 is SGDLS and CDR2 is YYNGEE. The CDR3, as DNA: TGTGCCAGCAGCGGGAGTTTAGGCGGCCAGCCCCAGCATTTT. This encodes CASSGSLGGQPQHF.

The rearrangement links TRBV2 to TRBJ2-7; 8 bases agree with TRBD1. With V trimmed by 4 bases and J by 4 bases, 12 bases remained unmatched. Germline lookup yields CDR1 SNHLY and CDR2 FYNNEI. The CDR3 is made up of 16 amino acids. CDR3 sequence (DNA): TGTGCCAGCAGTGGGTCTCGAGACAGGGGAATTTACGAGCAGTACTTC. Amino acid sequence: CASSGSRDRGIYEQYF.